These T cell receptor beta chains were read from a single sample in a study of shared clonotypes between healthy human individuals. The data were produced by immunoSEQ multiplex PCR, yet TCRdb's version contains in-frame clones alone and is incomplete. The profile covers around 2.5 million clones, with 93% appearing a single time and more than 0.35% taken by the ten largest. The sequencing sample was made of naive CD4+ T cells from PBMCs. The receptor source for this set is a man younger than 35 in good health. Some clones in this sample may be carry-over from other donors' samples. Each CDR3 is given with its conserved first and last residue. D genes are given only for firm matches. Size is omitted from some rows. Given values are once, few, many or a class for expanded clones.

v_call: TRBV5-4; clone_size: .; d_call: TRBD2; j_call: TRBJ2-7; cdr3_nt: TGTGCCAGCAACCAGGGACTAGCGGGAGAGCAGTACTTC; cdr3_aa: CASNQGLAGEQYF
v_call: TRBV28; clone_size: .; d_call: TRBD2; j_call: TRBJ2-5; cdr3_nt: TGTGCCAGCAGTTTAGCGGGAGAGTATTGGGAGACCCAGTACTTC; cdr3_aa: CASSLAGEYWETQYF
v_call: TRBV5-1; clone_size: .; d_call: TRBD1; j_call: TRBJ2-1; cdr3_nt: TGCGCCAGCACCCCGGACAGGGCAAAAGATCACTCCTACAATGAGCAGTTCTTC; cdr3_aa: CASTPDRAKDHSYNEQFF
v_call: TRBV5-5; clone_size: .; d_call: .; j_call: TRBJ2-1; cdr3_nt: TGTGCCAGCAGCCCCGGGATCCGGGGGAATGAGCAGTTCTTC; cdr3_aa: CASSPGIRGNEQFF
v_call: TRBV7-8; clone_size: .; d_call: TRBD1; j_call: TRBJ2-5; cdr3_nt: TGTGCCAGCAGCTTAGGTCCGAGGACAGGGGACACAGAGACCCAGTACTTC; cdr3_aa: CASSLGPRTGDTETQYF
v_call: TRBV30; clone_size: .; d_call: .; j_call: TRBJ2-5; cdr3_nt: TGTGCCTGGAGTCAAGAAGCGGGCCAAGAGACCCAGTACTTC; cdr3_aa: CAWSQEAGQETQYF
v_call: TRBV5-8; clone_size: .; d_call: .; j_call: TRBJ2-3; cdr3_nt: TGTGCCAGCAGCTTGGTGGGACGGAACATGAATACGCAGTATTTT; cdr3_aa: CASSLVGRNMNTQYF
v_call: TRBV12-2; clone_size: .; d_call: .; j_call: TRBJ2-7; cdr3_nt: TGTGCAAGTCGCTTAGCCAAAATCGTCAGCGGGAGGGCCGAGCACGAGCAGTACTTC; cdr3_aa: CASRLAKIVSGRAEHEQYF
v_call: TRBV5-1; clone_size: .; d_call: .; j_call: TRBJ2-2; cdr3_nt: TGCGCCAGCAGCTTGATCCAAGGGGTGACCGGGGAGCTGTTTTTT; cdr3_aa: CASSLIQGVTGELFF
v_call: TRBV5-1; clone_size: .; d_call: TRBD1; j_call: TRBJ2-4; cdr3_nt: TGCGCCAGCAGCGGGGGACAGCCCTCCGGGGACATTCAGTACTTC; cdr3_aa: CASSGGQPSGDIQYF
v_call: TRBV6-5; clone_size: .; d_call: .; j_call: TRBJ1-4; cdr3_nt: TGTGCCAGCAGAATTACCGGATCAACTAATGAAAAACTGTTTTTT; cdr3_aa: CASRITGSTNEKLFF
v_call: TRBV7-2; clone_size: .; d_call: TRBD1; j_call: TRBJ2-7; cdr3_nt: TGTGCCAGCAGCTCCGGGACAGCGAACTACGAGCAGTACTTC; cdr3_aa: CASSSGTANYEQYF
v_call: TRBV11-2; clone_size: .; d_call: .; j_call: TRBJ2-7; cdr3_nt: TGTGCCAGCAACGCCCGGACCGAATCCTACGAGCAGTACTTC; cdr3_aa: CASNARTESYEQYF
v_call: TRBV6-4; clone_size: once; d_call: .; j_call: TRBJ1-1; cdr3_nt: TGTGCCAGCAGTGAGGCAGGGCACACTGAAGCTTTCTTT; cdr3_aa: CASSEAGHTEAFF